These 25 T cell receptor beta chains share one sample of origin, sequenced in a study of T-cell memory formation after mild COVID-19. TCRdb re-called the 5' RACE reads with MiXCR, one entry per CDR3 protein. The top ten clones hold 8.8% of a sample with 400,000 to 500,000 distinct CDR3 sequences, 20% to 25% of them seen once. Sequenced material: PBMCs or a T cell subset sorted from them (not recorded which). These receptors originate from an adult woman who had mild COVID-19 (a few samples of this study predate the infection). Cell type and time point are not known.

In its sample, this clonotype was seen a few times. The gene calls are TRBV4-1 and TRBJ1-1; D is possibly TRBD1 (5 bases). Trimming pared 3 bases from V and 3 bases from J, leaving 8 bases between. The CDR3 runs 13 residues. The germline V gene has CDR1 MGHRA and CDR2 YSYEKL. CDR3 DNA sequence: TGCGCCAGCAGCCAGACAGTTTACACTGAAGCTTTCTTT. This codes for CASSQTVYTEAFF.

This clonotype came up a few times. The chain uses TRBV7-6 and TRBJ2-7, with D unresolved. V lost 1 base and J lost 3, with 10 bases in between. CDR3 length equals 14 residues. The germline V gene has CDR1 SGHVS and CDR2 FNYEAQ. CDR3 residues: CASSLDRADYEQYF. CDR3 nucleotides: TGTGCCAGCAGCTTAGATAGGGCGGACTACGAGCAGTACTTC.

There are many counts of this clonotype. V and J are TRBV29-1 and TRBJ2-3; D is undetermined. V shed 4 bases and J shed 2 bases, with 16 bases lying between them. The CDR3 contains 15 residues. Germline CDR1 is SQVTM and CDR2 is ANQGSEA. CDR3 bases: TGCAGCGTTGTTTCCTTGACGGCCACCACAGATACGCAGTATTTT. Its translation is CSVVSLTATTDTQYF.

This chain uses TRBV5-6 with TRBJ2-2, with D tentatively TRBD1 (6 bases). The germline gives CDR1 SGHDT, CDR2 YYEEEE. V was clipped by 5 bases and J by 2 bases, with 10 bases between them. The CDR3 is made up of 14 amino acids. CDR3 sequence: CASRGQINTGELFF. DNA for the CDR3: TGTGCCAGCAGAGGACAGATAAACACCGGGGAGCTGTTTTTT.

This clonotype was observed a few times. The V gene is TRBV24-1, the J gene TRBJ2-3, with a possible D match to TRBD1 (6 bases). Germline V gene lookup returns CDR1 KGHDR and CDR2 SFDVKD. This CDR3 contains 17 residues. V lost 4 bases to trimming and J lost 1 base, with 17 bases between them. This CDR3 is CATSDSNRAPGTDTQYF. In DNA form, the CDR3 reads TGTGCCACCAGTGACTCTAACAGGGCCCCTGGCACAGATACGCAGTATTTT.

This clonotype turned up a few times. The chain recombines TRBV15 with TRBJ2-3, with D possibly being TRBD1 or TRBD2 (5 bases each). Germline CDR1 and CDR2: LNHNV and YYDKDF (reference sequence). Trimming took 1 base from V and 6 from J, leaving 14 bases between them. This CDR3 comprises 15 residues. Written as DNA, the CDR3 is TGTGCCACCAGCAGAGCCGGGACGAACTCGGATACGCAGTATTTT. Amino acid sequence: CATSRAGTNSDTQYF.

V is TRBV29-1 and J is TRBJ2-7, with TRBD1 identical over 7 bases. Unmatched junction bases numbered 3, after V lost 4 bases and J lost 3 bases. In germline, CDR1 is SQVTM, CDR2 ANQGSEA. The CDR3 totals 12 residues. CDR3 bases: TGCAGCGTTGTCCGACAGGGCTACGAGCAGTACTTC. This sequence encodes CSVVRQGYEQYF.

This clonotype was detected a few times. The chain recombines TRBV7-3 with TRBJ1-1, with 9 bases fitting TRBD1. V was clipped by 5 bases and J by 1 base; unmatched bases: 5. The V gene's germline CDR1 is SGHTA and CDR2 FQGTGA. The CDR3 has 15 amino acids. Here the CDR3 reads CASSRQGVPNTEAFF. The CDR3 region has the DNA TGTGCCAGCAGCCGACAGGGGGTTCCGAACACTGAAGCTTTCTTT. The full variable domain, in which reference TRBV7-3 and TRBJ1-1 provide the parts outside the CDR3, is GAGVSQTPSNKVTEKGKYVELRCDPISGHTALYWYRQSLGQGPEFLIYFQGTGAADDSGLPNDRFFAVRPEGSVSTLKIQRTERGDSAVYLCASSRQGVPNTEAFFGQGTRLTVV.

This clonotype was observed a handful of times. The gene calls are TRBV5-1 and TRBJ1-2; possible D gene TRBD1, 6 bases. Germline V gives CDR1 SGHRS, CDR2 YFSETQ. The CDR3 runs 19 residues. V was pared by 0 bases and J by 2 bases, with 23 bases between. As DNA, the CDR3 is TGCGCCAGCAGCTTGGCCTTGGGGAGCCCGACAGGCCTAAACTATGGCTACACCTTC. This encodes CASSLALGSPTGLNYGYTF.

The chain combines TRBV11-2 with TRBJ2-7; the match to TRBD2 covers 8 bases. In germline, CDR1 is SGHAT, CDR2 FQNNGV. V lost 2 bases, J lost 0 bases, and 6 bases stayed unmatched. This CDR3 region has 16 residues. DNA of the CDR3: TGTGCCAGCAGCTTATCACCGGGAGGGGTCTCCTACGAGCAGTACTTC. Amino acid sequence: CASSLSPGGVSYEQYF.

This clonotype was observed a handful of times. The chain joins TRBV4-3 to TRBJ1-5; D gene ambiguous. The germline gives CDR1 LGHNA, CDR2 YSLEER. V lost 0 bases, J lost 5 bases, and 8 bases lay in between. The CDR3 contains 14 residues. The CDR3 nucleotides are TGCGCCAGCAGCCAAGAGTTCGGTTATCAGCCCCAGCATTTT. Its translation: CASSQEFGYQPQHF.

The chain carries TRBV10-1 and TRBJ2-7, with 7 bases fitting TRBD1. The CDR3 has 12 residues. Germline V lookup: CDR1 WNHNN, CDR2 SYGVQD (reference sequence). J lost 5 bases, V lost 4 bases, and 2 bases had no gene match. The DNA of the CDR3 is TGCGCCAGCAGTGGGGACAGTGACGAGCAGTACTTC. This codes for CASSGDSDEQYF.

The rearrangement joins TRBV5-6 to TRBJ1-6; 7 nucleotides agree with TRBD1. This CDR3 spans 15 amino acids. V gave up 0 bases and J gave up 10 bases; unmatched junction bases: 7. Germline loops: CDR1 SGHDT, CDR2 YYEEEE. CDR3 protein: CASSLEDRTLSPLHF. DNA of the CDR3: TGTGCCAGCAGCTTGGAGGACAGGACTTTGTCACCCCTCCACTTT.

The chain employs TRBV7-3 and TRBJ1-3; 7 positions agree with TRBD1. The J segment lost 1 base and the V segment lost 5 bases, leaving 14 bases of the junction unmatched. Germline loops: CDR1 SGHTA, CDR2 FQGTGA. The CDR3 is 18 amino acids. CDR3 protein: CASSVTEGQIFSGNTIYF. Here the CDR3 DNA reads TGTGCCAGCAGCGTCACCGAGGGACAGATCTTTTCTGGAAACACCATATATTTT.

This clonotype was observed at least ten times. This chain links TRBV6-4 with TRBJ2-1; the D gene is possibly TRBD2 (5 bases). Germline CDR1 is MRHNA and CDR2 is SNTAGT. This CDR3 has 13 amino acids. Trimming shortened V by 7 bases and J by 5 bases, and 12 bases separated the two germline ends. The DNA of the CDR3 is TGTGCCAGCACAGTGGCCGGGAACAATGAGCAGTTCTTC. It specifies CASTVAGNNEQFF.

This clonotype was picked up a small number of times. The V call is TRBV6-6, the J call TRBJ2-7, with 11 bases identical to TRBD1. Germline V lookup: CDR1 MNHNY, CDR2 SVGAGI (reference sequence). This CDR3 comprises 14 residues. V shed 6 bases, J shed 5 bases, and the junction held 6 bases outside the gene matches. CDR3 loop: CASRSGTGGNEQYF. The CDR3 DNA reads TGTGCCAGCAGATCCGGGACAGGGGGGAACGAGCAGTACTTC.

The V gene is TRBV19, the J gene TRBJ2-3; possible D gene TRBD1, 5 bases. Trimming left V 11 bases short and J 2 bases short, with 20 bases between. Germline V lookup: CDR1 LNHDA, CDR2 SQIVND (reference sequence). The CDR3 consists of 15 residues. The CDR3 nucleotides read TGTGCCTCCGCCCGGAAGGACACCTTCACAGATACGCAGTATTTT. Residues: CASARKDTFTDTQYF.

In its sample, this clonotype was seen a few times. This chain connects TRBV27 to TRBJ2-1, with TRBD2 matching over 10 bases. Germline loops: CDR1 MNHEY, CDR2 SMNVEV (reference sequence). This CDR3 is built from 17 residues. After removal of 5 bases from V and 5 bases from J, the junction contained 12 bases not matched to a gene. The CDR3 is CASSPRSGLADHNEQFF. The CDR3 bases are TGTGCCAGCAGTCCGCGATCCGGACTAGCGGACCACAATGAGCAGTTCTTC.

This clonotype appeared a few times. The chain uses TRBV4-1 and TRBJ2-5; D call uncertain. The germline V gene encodes CDR1 MGHRA and CDR2 YSYEKL. V was cut by 0 bases and J by 1 base, with 12 bases left in between. The CDR3 spans 16 residues. The CDR3 DNA sequence: TGCGCCAGCAGCCAAGAGTGGGCCGGTGGCCAAGAGACCCAGTACTTC. This gives the protein CASSQEWAGGQETQYF.

The V gene is TRBV5-1, the J gene TRBJ2-1, with D possibly TRBD1 on 5 matching bases. There are 13 residues in the CDR3. The germline V and J ends were trimmed by 4 bases and 5 bases, with 10 bases remaining between them. CDR1 SGHRS and CDR2 YFSETQ come from the germline V gene. The CDR3 sequence: CASSPPRDNEQFF. In nucleotides, the CDR3 is TGCGCCAGCAGCCCCCCCAGGGACAATGAGCAGTTCTTC.

This clonotype has a single count. This chain connects TRBV6-2 or TRBV6-3 to TRBJ2-7; 15 nucleotides match TRBD2. The CDR3 loop spans 17 amino acids. After removal of 4 bases from V and 5 bases from J, the junction contained 9 bases not matched to a gene. Germline V CDR1 and CDR2: MNHEY, SVGEGT. The CDR3 DNA is TGTGCCAGCAGTTCGGGACTAGCGGGAGGACCGCCTAACGAGCAGTACTTC. This gives the protein CASSSGLAGGPPNEQYF.

The V gene is TRBV16, the J gene TRBJ2-7, with a tentative D call TRBD2 (6 bases). This CDR3 is 13 amino acids long. Germline CDR1 and CDR2: KGHSY and FQNENV. Trimming shortened V by 2 bases and J by 3 bases, and 8 bases separated the two germline ends. This chain's CDR3 is CASSQRRVYEQYF. In DNA form, the CDR3 reads TGTGCCAGCAGCCAAAGGAGGGTCTACGAGCAGTACTTC.

The rearrangement joins TRBV6-5 to TRBJ1-1, with unresolved D. Trimming shortened V by 7 bases and J by 2 bases, and 5 bases separated the two germline ends. CDR3 length: 11 residues. Germline assignment: CDR1 MNHEY and CDR2 SVGAGI. The CDR3 coding sequence is TGTGCCAGCAACGCCAACACTGAAGCTTTCTTT. Translation: CASNANTEAFF.

The chain couples TRBV9 to TRBJ1-4; perhaps TRBD1 as D (5 bases). The CDR3 totals 14 residues. Trimming took off 4 bases at V and 8 bases at J, with 15 bases between the two ends. The germline V gene encodes CDR1 SGDLS and CDR2 YYNGEE. CDR3 region: CASSTQAGGEKLFF. The CDR3 DNA reads as TGTGCCAGCAGCACACAGGCGGGAGGCGAAAAACTGTTTTTT.

As DNA, the CDR3 is TGTGCCAGCAGCTTAAATAGCGGCCAAGAGACCCAGTACTTC. It yields the protein CASSLNSGQETQYF. The chain employs TRBV7-2 and TRBJ2-5, with TRBD2 as a possible D gene (6 bases). Trimming removed 2 bases from V and 1 base from J, with 8 bases in between. Germline CDR1 and CDR2: SGHTA and FQGNSA. The CDR3 totals 14 residues.